One and the same sample provided the 26 T cell receptor beta chains below, sequenced in a study of beta chain features in type 1 diabetes. Expressed TCRB transcripts got sequenced, as all isolated RNA was reverse transcribed. Produced via immunoSEQ multiplex PCR; TCRdb's table is partial and in-frame only. This table holds 900,000 or so clones, about 17% found once. The sample taken for sequencing was naive CD4+ T cells from blood. The receptor source for this set is a young woman in good health.

The chain joins TRBV7-2 to TRBJ2-7; D remains ambiguous. V lost 5 bases and J 3 bases, leaving 8 bases between the germline ends. The germline gives CDR1 SGHTA, CDR2 FQGNSA. This CDR3 has 12 residues. DNA for the CDR3: TGTGCCAGCAGCCCCATGAGCTACGAGCAGTACTTC. Translated: CASSPMSYEQYF.

The chain links TRBV29-1 to TRBJ2-2; the D gene is possibly TRBD2 (6 bases). Germline CDR1 is SQVTM and CDR2 is ANQGSEA. The ends were cut back, 6 bases at V and 6 bases at J, with 11 bases in the middle. CDR3 length equals 12 residues. In nucleotides, the CDR3 is TGCAGCGTAGGTGGGGAGGCCGGGGAGCTGTTTTTT. Amino acids: CSVGGEAGELFF.

The chain carries TRBV7-9 and TRBJ2-5; no reliable D call. The germline V and J ends were trimmed by 1 base and 5 bases, with 8 bases remaining between them. Germline V gene sequence: CDR1 SEHNR, CDR2 FQNEAQ (reference sequence). The CDR3 loop spans 13 amino acids. This CDR3 reads CASSLGGVETQYF. The DNA of the CDR3 is TGTGCCAGCAGCTTAGGCGGAGTGGAGACCCAGTACTTC.

This rearrangement joins TRBV27 to TRBJ2-7; perhaps TRBD2 as D (6 bases). Trimming removed 6 bases at V and 2 bases at J, with 17 bases between. The germline gives CDR1 MNHEY, CDR2 SMNVEV (reference sequence). The CDR3 is 15 amino acids. CDR3 protein: CASSAHGTYPYEQYF. The CDR3 DNA reads TGTGCCAGCAGCGCCCACGGGACTTACCCCTACGAGCAGTACTTC.

This sequence joins TRBV27 and TRBJ1-5; 8 bases match TRBD1. The CDR3 consists of 16 residues. V shed 6 bases and J 1 base; nucleotides not matched to a gene: 8. CDR1 MNHEY and CDR2 SMNVEV come from the germline V gene (reference sequence). The CDR3 spells CASSRTGSLSNQPQHF. The CDR3 DNA sequence: TGTGCCAGCAGCCGGACAGGGTCTTTGAGCAATCAGCCCCAGCATTTT.

The chain combines TRBV5-5 with TRBJ2-3; D ambiguous. The CDR3 runs to 14 residues. V was shortened by 1 base and J by 6 bases, with 12 bases between the two germline ends. Germline-derived CDR1 and CDR2 are SGHKS and YYEKEE (reference sequence). This CDR3 reads CASSLLLAADTQYF. DNA of the CDR3: TGTGCCAGCAGCTTGTTGTTGGCTGCGGATACGCAGTATTTT.

In this sample, this clone turned up a few times. The chain combines TRBV5-1 with TRBJ2-5; a possible D gene is TRBD1 (6 bases). Per germline, CDR1 SGHRS and CDR2 YFSETQ. V lost 4 bases, J lost 0 bases, and 16 bases lay in between. CDR3 length: 16 amino acids. The CDR3 sequence: CASSRTPGTNQETQYF. The CDR3 DNA follows: TGCGCCAGCAGCAGAACTCCCGGGACAAACCAAGAGACCCAGTACTTC.

The rearrangement links TRBV2 to TRBJ2-5; tentative D call: TRBD1 (5 bases). The CDR3 spans 13 residues. Germline V gene sequence: CDR1 SNHLY, CDR2 FYNNEI. V lost 6 bases and J lost 1, with 9 bases in between. Written as DNA, the CDR3 is TGTGCCAGCAGAGGAGACAGCCAAGAGACCCAGTACTTC. Translation gives CASRGDSQETQYF.

Worth noting for this clone: One end of the junction is discordant with germline, which a read error may explain. The rearrangement joins TRBV5-4 to TRBJ2-5; D possibly corresponds to TRBD1 (6 bases). The CDR3 contains 13 residues. The germline V gene encodes CDR1 SGHNT and CDR2 YYREEE (reference sequence). The CDR3 region is CASSQHREETQYF. The DNA of the CDR3 is TGCGCCAGCAGCCAACACAGGGAAGAGACCCAGTACTTC. The complete variable domain, with remaining parts taken from reference TRBV5-4 and TRBJ2-5, reads ETGVTQSPTHLIKTRGQQVTLRCSSQSGHNTVSWYQQALGQGPQFIFQYYREEENGRGNFPPRFSGLQFPNYSSELNVNALELDDSALYLCASSQHREETQYFGPGTRLLVL.

This clone was detected a few times. The chain recombines TRBV5-1 with TRBJ2-1; 9 bases align to TRBD2. The CDR3 runs to 14 residues. V shed 3 bases and J 8 bases; nucleotides not matched to a gene: 6. CDR1 is SGHRS and CDR2 is YFSETQ in the germline V gene. Here the CDR3 DNA reads TGCGCCAGCAGCTCGGGACTAGCTCTCGATGAGCAGTTCTTC. It specifies CASSSGLALDEQFF.

There are a few counts of this clone. This chain uses TRBV5-4 with TRBJ2-1, with TRBD2 as a possible D gene (5 bases). Per the germline V gene, CDR1 is SGHNT and CDR2 is YYREEE (reference sequence). CDR3 length: 16 amino acids. Trimming took off 2 bases at V and 6 bases at J, with 18 bases between the two ends. In DNA, the CDR3 is TGTGCCAGCAGCTTCTTCGGGAAGCTCAACCCCAATGAGCAGTTCTTC. Its translation is CASSFFGKLNPNEQFF.

This rearrangement joins TRBV2 to TRBJ2-7, with 11 bases lining up with TRBD2. CDR3 size: 17 residues. Unmatched junction bases numbered 8, after V lost 4 bases and J lost 0 bases. The V gene's germline CDR1 is SNHLY and CDR2 FYNNEI. This chain's CDR3 is CASSGPSSGGSSYEQYF. DNA of the CDR3: TGTGCCAGCAGTGGACCCTCTAGCGGGGGGTCCTCCTACGAGCAGTACTTC.

The J gene is TRBJ1-4, the V gene TRBV7-9; possible D gene TRBD1, 5 bases. This CDR3 spans 14 amino acids. The germline V gene encodes CDR1 SEHNR and CDR2 FQNEAQ (reference sequence). With 3 bases removed from V and 3 bases from J, the gap between germline ends came to 8 bases. This CDR3 is CASSFDSPNEKLFF. The CDR3 DNA is TGTGCCAGCAGCTTTGACAGCCCTAATGAAAAACTGTTTTTT.

The sample holds a few counts of this clone. The chain recombines TRBV5-1 with TRBJ2-5, with D possibly TRBD1 on 5 matching bases. V lost 4 bases, J lost 7 bases, and 14 bases lay in between. Germline CDR1 is SGHRS and CDR2 is YFSETQ. The CDR3 sequence is 13 residues long. CDR3 sequence: CASSPETVGTQYF. The CDR3 DNA is TGCGCCAGCAGCCCGGAGACAGTTGGGACCCAGTACTTC.

The rearrangement uses TRBV6-1 and TRBJ2-7; 10 nucleotides match TRBD2. The germline V gene has CDR1 MNHNS and CDR2 SASEGT. The CDR3 runs 16 residues. After removal of 1 base from V and 3 bases from J, the junction contained 6 bases not matched to a gene. The CDR3 DNA sequence: TGTGCCAGCAGTGAAGTCCCCTCTAGCGGGAGCTACGAGCAGTACTTC. Protein product: CASSEVPSSGSYEQYF.

This clone has only a few counts. The chain links TRBV9 to TRBJ2-5, with 8 bases fitting TRBD1. The CDR3 runs to 15 residues. In germline, CDR1 is SGDLS, CDR2 YYNGEE. Trimming removed 4 bases from V and 4 bases from J; junction bases left unmatched: 9. CDR3 sequence: CASSPGQGTAETQYF. In nucleotides, the CDR3 is TGTGCCAGCAGCCCCGGACAGGGTACCGCAGAGACCCAGTACTTC.

The rearrangement links TRBV11-2 to TRBJ2-7, with TRBD2 matching 12 bases. The V gene's germline CDR1 is SGHAT and CDR2 FQNNGV. The CDR3 covers 18 residues. V was pared by 1 base and J by 3 bases, with 10 bases of the junction left unmatched. CDR3 in amino acids: CASSLARTSGKGSYEQYF. The CDR3 DNA is TGTGCCAGCAGCTTAGCCCGGACTAGCGGGAAGGGTAGCTACGAGCAGTACTTC.

V usage is TRBV2 and J usage is TRBJ2-5; 10 positions match TRBD2. Per the germline V gene, CDR1 is SNHLY and CDR2 is FYNNEI. This CDR3 spans 15 amino acids. With 0 bases clipped from V and 2 bases from J, the junction kept 0 bases outside the gene matches. The CDR3 nucleotides read TGTGCCAGCAGTGAAGCACTAGCGGGGCAAGAGACCCAGTACTTC. This sequence encodes CASSEALAGQETQYF.

This clone was seen more than once but under ten times. V is TRBV18 and J is TRBJ2-4; D gene unclear. Trimming left V 0 bases short and J 15 bases short, with 6 bases between. The CDR3 has 10 amino acids. The germline gives CDR1 KGHSH, CDR2 LQKENI. CDR3 DNA sequence: TGTGCCAGCTCACCACCGAGACCGTACTTC. Protein product: CASSPPRPYF.

V is TRBV2 and J is TRBJ2-7; D gene unclear. V lost 3 bases and J 4 bases, leaving 7 bases between the germline ends. The CDR3 contains 12 residues. Germline V gene data show CDR1 as SNHLY and CDR2 as FYNNEI. CDR3 DNA: TGTGCCAGCAGTGATCAGACTTACGAGCAGTACTTC. It is translated as CASSDQTYEQYF.

In its sample, this clone was seen a few times. The chain uses TRBV18 and TRBJ2-1; TRBD1 or TRBD2 may be the D gene (5 bases each). V was shortened by 3 bases and J by 5 bases, with 11 bases between the two germline ends. CDR3 length: 14 amino acids. Germline loops: CDR1 KGHSH, CDR2 LQKENI. The CDR3 here is CASSPRDGNNEQFF. CDR3 sequence (DNA): TGTGCCAGCTCACCCCGGGACGGAAACAATGAGCAGTTCTTC.

Comment on this clone: Other DNA sequences of this sample code for an identical CDR3. CDR3 coding DNA: TGTGCCAGCAGGCTACTCACAGATACGCAGTATTTT. Translated, it gives CASRLLTDTQYF. The chain combines TRBV6-5 with TRBJ2-3; D unclear. CDR1 is MNHEY, CDR2 SVGAGI, per germline. This CDR3 is 12 amino acids long. V was pared by 6 bases and J by 2 bases, with 6 bases between.

The chain combines TRBV11-2 with TRBJ2-1; D is undetermined. Germline V gene data show CDR1 as SGHAT and CDR2 as FQNNGV. Trimming shortened V by 1 base and J by 12 bases, and 7 bases separated the two germline ends. The CDR3 totals 11 residues. The CDR3, as DNA: TGTGCCAGCAGCTTAGGCGCCCTGCAGTTCTTC. Encoded protein: CASSLGALQFF.

There are a few counts of this clone. V and J are TRBV6-5 and TRBJ2-2; 9 bases map to TRBD2. With 5 bases clipped from V and 6 bases from J, the junction kept 7 bases outside the gene matches. CDR1 MNHEY and CDR2 SVGAGI come from the germline V gene. This CDR3 comprises 15 residues. The DNA for the CDR3 is TGTGCCAGCAGTCTCCTGGGACTAGCTCCCGGGGAGCTGTTTTTT. This encodes CASSLLGLAPGELFF.

This clone has only a few counts. This chain joins TRBV6-5 and TRBJ1-1; D gene uncertain. The CDR3 length is 13 residues. CDR1 and CDR2 (germline): MNHEY, SVGAGI. V lost 4 bases, J lost 1 base, and 7 bases lay in between. The CDR3 region is CASSFQSNTEAFF. For the CDR3, the DNA is TGTGCCAGCAGTTTCCAGTCGAACACTGAAGCTTTCTTT.

The chain couples TRBV5-1 to TRBJ1-2; D is possibly TRBD1 (5 bases). Trimming cost V 4 bases and J 1 base, with 17 bases left between them. The germline V gene has CDR1 SGHRS and CDR2 YFSETQ. This CDR3 is 16 amino acids long. CDR3 protein: CASSLKALQDNYGYTF. CDR3 DNA: TGCGCCAGCAGCCTCAAAGCCTTACAGGATAACTATGGCTACACCTTC.